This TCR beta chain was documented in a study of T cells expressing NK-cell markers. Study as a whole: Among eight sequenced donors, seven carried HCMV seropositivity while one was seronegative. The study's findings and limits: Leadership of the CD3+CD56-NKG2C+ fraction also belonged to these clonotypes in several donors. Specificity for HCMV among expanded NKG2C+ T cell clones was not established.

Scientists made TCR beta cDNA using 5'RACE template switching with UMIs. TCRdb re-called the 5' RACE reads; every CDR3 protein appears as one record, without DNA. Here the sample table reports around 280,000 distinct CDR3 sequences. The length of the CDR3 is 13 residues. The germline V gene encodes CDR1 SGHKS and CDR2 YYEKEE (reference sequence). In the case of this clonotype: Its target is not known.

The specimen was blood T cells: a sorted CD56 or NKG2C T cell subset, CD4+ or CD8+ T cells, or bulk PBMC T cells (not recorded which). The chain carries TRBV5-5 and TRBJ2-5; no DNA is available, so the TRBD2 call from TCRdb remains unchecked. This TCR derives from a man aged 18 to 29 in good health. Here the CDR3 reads CASSLGQEETQYF.